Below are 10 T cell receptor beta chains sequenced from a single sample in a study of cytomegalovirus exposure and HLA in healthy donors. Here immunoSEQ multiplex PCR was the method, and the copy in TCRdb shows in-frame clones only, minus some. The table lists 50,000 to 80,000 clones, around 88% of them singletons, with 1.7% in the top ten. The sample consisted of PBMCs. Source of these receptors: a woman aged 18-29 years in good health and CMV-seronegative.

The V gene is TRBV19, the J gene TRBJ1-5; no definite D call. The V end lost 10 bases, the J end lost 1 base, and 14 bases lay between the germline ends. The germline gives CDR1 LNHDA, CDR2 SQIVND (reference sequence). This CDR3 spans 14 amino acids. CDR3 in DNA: TGTGCCACCCGCGGCGGAGGGAGCAATCAGCCCCAGCATTTT. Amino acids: CATRGGGSNQPQHF.

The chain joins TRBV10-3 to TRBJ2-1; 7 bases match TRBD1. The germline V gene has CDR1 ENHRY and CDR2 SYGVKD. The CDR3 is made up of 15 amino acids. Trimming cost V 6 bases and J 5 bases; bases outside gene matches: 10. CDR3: CAIRQVQGPNNEQFF. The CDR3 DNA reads TGTGCCATCAGACAAGTACAGGGGCCTAACAATGAGCAGTTCTTC.

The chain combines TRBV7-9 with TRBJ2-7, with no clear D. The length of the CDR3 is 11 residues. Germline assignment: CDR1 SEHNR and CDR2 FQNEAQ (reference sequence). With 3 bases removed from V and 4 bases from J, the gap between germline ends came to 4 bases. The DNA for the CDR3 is TGTGCCAGCAGCTTTCAGTACGAGCAGTACTTC. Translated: CASSFQYEQYF.

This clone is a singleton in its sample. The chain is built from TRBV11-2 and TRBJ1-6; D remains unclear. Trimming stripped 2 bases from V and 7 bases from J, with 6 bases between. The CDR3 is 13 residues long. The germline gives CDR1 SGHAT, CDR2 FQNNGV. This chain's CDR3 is CASSLMANSPLHF. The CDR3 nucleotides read TGTGCCAGCAGCTTAATGGCAAATTCACCCCTCCACTTT.

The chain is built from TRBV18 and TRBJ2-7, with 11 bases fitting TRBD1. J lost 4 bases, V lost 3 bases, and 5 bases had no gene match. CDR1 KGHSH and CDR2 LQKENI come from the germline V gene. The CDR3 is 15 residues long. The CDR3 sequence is CASSPLGQGAYEQYF. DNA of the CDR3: TGTGCCAGCTCACCCTTAGGACAGGGGGCTTACGAGCAGTACTTC.

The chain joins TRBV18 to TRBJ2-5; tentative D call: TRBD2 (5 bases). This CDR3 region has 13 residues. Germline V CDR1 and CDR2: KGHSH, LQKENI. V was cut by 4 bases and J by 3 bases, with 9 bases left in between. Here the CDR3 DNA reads TGTGCCAGCTCACTGTCCGGGGAAGAGACCCAGTACTTC. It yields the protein CASSLSGEETQYF.

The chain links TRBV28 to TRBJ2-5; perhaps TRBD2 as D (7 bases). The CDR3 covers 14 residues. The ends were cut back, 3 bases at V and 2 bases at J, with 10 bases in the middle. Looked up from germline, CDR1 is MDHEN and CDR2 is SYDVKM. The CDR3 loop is CASSLGGAQETQYF. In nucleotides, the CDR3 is TGTGCCAGCAGTTTGGGGGGGGCGCAAGAGACCCAGTACTTC.

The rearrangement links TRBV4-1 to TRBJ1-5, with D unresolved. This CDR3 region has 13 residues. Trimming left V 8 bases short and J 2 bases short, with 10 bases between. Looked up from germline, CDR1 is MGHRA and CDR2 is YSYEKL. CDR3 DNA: TGCGCCAGCGGGCGTACCCGCAATCAGCCCCAGCATTTT. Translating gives CASGRTRNQPQHF.

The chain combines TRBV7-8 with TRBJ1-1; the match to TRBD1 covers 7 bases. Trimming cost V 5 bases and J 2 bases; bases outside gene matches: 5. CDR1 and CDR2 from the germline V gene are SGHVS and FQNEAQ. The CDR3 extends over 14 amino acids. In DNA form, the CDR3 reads TGTGCCAGCAGCCCCCGACAGGGCAACACTGAAGCTTTCTTT. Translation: CASSPRQGNTEAFF.

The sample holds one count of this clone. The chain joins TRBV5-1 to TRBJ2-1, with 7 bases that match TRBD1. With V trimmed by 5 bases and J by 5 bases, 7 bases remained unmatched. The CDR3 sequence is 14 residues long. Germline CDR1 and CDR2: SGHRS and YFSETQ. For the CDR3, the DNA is TGCGCCAGCAGTAGACAGGGCTCGAACAATGAGCAGTTCTTC. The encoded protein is CASSRQGSNNEQFF.